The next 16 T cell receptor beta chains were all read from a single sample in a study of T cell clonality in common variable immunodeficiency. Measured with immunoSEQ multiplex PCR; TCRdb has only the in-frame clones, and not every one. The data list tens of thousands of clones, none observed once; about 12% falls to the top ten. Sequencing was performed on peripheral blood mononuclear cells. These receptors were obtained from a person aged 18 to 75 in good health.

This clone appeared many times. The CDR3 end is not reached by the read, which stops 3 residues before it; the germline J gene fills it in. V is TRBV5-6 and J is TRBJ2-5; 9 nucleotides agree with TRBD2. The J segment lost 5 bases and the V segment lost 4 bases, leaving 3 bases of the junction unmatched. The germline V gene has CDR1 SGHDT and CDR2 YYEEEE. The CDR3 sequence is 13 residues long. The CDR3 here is CASSQGLAETQYF. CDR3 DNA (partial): TGTGCCAGCAGCCAGGGACTAGCCGAGACC.

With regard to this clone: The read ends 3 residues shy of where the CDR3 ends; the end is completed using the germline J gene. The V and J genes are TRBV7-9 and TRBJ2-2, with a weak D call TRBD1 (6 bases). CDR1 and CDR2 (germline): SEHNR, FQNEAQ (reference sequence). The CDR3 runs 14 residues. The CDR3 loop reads CASSLGGQNEKLFF. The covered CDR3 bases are TGTGCCAGCAGCTTAGGCGGACAGAATGAAAAG.

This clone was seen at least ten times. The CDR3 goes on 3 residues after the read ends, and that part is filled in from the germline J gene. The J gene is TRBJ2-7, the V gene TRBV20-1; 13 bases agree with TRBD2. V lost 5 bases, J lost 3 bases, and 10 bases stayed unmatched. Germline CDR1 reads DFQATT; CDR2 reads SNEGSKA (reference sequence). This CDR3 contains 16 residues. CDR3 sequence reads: CSAPGLAGDTIYEQYF. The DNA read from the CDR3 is TGCAGTGCTCCTGGACTAGCGGGGGATACGATCTACGAG.

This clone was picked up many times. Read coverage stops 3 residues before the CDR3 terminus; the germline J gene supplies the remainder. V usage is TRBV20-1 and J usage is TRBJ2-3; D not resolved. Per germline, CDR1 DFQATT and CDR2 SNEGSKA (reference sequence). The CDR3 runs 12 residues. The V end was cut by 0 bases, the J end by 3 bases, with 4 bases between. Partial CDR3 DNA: TGCAGTGCTAGAGATCGGACAGATACG. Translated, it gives CSARDRTDT. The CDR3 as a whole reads CSARDRTDTQYF.

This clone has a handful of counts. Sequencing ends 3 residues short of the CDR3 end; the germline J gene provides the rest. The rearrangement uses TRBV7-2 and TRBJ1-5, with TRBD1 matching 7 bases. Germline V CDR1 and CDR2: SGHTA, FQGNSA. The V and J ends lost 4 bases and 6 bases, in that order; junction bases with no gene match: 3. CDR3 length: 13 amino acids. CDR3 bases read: TGTGCCAGCAGCTCGAACAGGGGTCAGCCC. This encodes CASSSNRGQP. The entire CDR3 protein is CASSSNRGQPQHF. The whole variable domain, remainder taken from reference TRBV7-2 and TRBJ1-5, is GAGVSQSPSNKVTEKGKDVELRCDPISGHTALYWYRQSLGQGLEFLIYFQGNSAPDKSGLPSDRFSAERTGGSVSTLTIQRTQQEDSAVYLCASSSNRGQPQHFGDGTRLSIL.

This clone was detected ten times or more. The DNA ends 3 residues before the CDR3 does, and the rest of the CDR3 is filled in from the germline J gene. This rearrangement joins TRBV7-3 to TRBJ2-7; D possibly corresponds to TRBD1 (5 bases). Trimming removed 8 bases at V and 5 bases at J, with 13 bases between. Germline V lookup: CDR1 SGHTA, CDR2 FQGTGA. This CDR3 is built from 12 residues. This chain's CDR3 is CASGRQKHEQYF. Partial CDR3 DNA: TGTGCCAGCGGAAGACAGAAGCACGAG.

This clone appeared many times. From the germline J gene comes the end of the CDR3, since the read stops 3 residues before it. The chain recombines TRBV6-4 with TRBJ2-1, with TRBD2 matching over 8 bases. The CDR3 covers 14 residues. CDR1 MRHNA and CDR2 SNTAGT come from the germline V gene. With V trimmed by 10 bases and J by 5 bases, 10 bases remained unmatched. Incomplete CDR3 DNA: TGTGCCACCCTTCGCCCCGGGGGGGACAATGAG. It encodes CATLRPGGDNE. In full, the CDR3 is CATLRPGGDNEQFF.

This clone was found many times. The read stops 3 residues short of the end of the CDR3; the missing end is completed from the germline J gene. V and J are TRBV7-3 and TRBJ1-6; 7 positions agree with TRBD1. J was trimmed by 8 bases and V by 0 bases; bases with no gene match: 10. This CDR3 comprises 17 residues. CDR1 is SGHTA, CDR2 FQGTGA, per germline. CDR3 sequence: CASSLTSLDRPYSPLHF. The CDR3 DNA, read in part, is TGTGCCAGCAGCTTAACGTCGCTGGACAGGCCCTATTCACCC.

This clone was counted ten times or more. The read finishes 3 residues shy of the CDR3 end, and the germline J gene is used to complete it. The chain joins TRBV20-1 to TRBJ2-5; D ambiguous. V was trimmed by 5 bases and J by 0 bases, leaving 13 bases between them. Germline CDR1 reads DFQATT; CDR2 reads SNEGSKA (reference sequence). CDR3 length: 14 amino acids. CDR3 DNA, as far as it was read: TGCAGTGCTGCCCCAGGAACCTACCAAGAGACC. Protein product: CSAAPGTYQET. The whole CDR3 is CSAAPGTYQETQYF.

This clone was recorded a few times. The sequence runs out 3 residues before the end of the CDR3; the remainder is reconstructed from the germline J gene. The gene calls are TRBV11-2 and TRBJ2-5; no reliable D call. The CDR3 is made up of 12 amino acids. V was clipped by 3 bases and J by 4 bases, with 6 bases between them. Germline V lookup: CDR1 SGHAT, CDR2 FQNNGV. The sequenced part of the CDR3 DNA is TGTGCCAGCAGCTTGGCTCTAGAGACC. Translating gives CASSLALET. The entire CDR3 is CASSLALETQYF.

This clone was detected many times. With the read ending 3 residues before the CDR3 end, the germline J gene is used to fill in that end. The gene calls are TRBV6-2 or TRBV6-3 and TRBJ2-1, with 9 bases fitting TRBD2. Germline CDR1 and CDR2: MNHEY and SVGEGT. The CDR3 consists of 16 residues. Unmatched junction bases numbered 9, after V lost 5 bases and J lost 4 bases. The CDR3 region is CASSPPAGGPYNEQFF. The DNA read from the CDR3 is TGTGCCAGCAGTCCCCCGGCGGGGGGGCCGTACAATGAG.

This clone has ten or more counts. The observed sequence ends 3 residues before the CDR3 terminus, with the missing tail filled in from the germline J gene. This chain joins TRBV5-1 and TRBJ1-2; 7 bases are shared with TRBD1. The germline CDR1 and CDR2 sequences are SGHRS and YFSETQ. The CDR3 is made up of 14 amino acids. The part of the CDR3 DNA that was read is TGCGCCAGCAGCCCGCCGACAGGGAGCTACAGC. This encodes CASSPPTGSYS. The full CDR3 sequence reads CASSPPTGSYSYTF. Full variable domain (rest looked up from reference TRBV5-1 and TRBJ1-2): KAGVTQTPRYLIKTRGQQVTLSCSPISGHRSVSWYQQTPGQGLQFLFEYFSETQRNKGNFPGRFSGRQFSNSRSEMNVSTLELGDSALYLCASSPPTGSYSYTFGSGTRLTVV.

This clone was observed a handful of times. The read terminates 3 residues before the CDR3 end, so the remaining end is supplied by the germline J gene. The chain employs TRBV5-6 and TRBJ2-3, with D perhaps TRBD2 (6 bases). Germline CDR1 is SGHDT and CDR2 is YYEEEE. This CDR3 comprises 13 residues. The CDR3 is CASSLRSGETQYF. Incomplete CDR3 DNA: TGTGCCAGCAGCTTGAGGTCGGGGGAGACG.

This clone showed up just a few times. CDR3 bases read: TGTGCCAGCAGGAGACAGGGGGCCAACTATGGC. Protein product: CASRRQGANYG. The entire CDR3 is CASRRQGANYGYTF. The chain carries TRBV6-4 and TRBJ1-2; TRBD1 agrees at 10 bases. Read coverage stops 3 residues before the CDR3 terminus; the germline J gene supplies the remainder. This CDR3 has 14 amino acids. Germline V CDR1 and CDR2: MRHNA, SNTAGT. V lost 6 bases and J lost 2; bases outside the gene matches: 3.

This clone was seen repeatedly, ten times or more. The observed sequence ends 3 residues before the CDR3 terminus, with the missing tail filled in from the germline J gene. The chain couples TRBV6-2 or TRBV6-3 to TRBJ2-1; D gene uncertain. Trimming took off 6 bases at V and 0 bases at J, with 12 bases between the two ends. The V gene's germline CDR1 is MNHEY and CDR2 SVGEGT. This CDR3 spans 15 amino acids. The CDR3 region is CASSRDLSSYNEQFF. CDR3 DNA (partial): TGTGCCAGCAGCCGTGACTTAAGCTCCTACAATGAG.

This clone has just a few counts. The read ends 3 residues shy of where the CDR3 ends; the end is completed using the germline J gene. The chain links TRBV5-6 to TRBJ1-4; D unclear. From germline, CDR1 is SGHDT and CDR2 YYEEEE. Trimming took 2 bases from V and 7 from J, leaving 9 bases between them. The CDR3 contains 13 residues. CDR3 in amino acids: CASSFRRGEKLFF. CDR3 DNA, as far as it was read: TGTGCCAGCAGCTTCCGGCGGGGTGAAAAA.